The present T cell receptor (beta chain) was sequenced within a study of OX40 agonist ivuxolimab in advanced cancers. About the investigation overall: Ivuxolimab was an agonistic, fully human IgG2 monoclonal antibody directed against OX40 (CD134), a costimulatory receptor. Intravenous ivuxolimab was administered to patients every 2 weeks at six dose levels: 0.01, 0.1, 0.3, 1.5, 3 and 10 mg/kg. Among the approximately 54 dose-escalation patients, around 20 had hepatocellular carcinoma, approximately 15 melanoma, 9 renal cell carcinoma and 9 head and neck cancer. In the dose-escalation cohort, 82.7% of patients were male, and the mean age was approximately 60 years, with a range of roughly 20 to 80. Prior anti-PD-1, anti-PD-L1 or anti-CTLA-4 therapy was permitted, and checkpoint inhibitors had been received by about 36% of dose-escalation patients. Three dose-escalation patients achieved partial responses, one with hepatocellular carcinoma and two with cutaneous melanoma. Peripheral TCRbeta sequencing aimed to test whether ivuxolimab altered TCR sequence diversity and caused clonal T-cell expansion. The paper reports the monotherapy dose-escalation portion (N of about 50 patients) of the phase I ivuxolimab trial. General study outcomes and caveats: Antigen specificity was not determined for the clonally expanded peripheral T cells. Low levels of normalized T-cell clonal expansion were also seen in some patients who did not respond. In the 0.1-3.0 mg/kg groups, partial responders had among the lowest normalized peripheral clonal expansion, particularly in CD8+ T cells. After ivuxolimab, expanded clones were on average more numerous among CD8+ T cells than among CD4+ T cells. At doses of 0.1 to 3.0 mg/kg, clonal expansion of both CD4+ and CD8+ T cells in blood was seen between baseline and week 6.

Genomic DNA was isolated from the sorted cells so that the TCRbeta CDR3 region could be sequenced. The immunoSEQ Assay was used for sequencing of TCRbeta CDR3 regions. The table was pulled from immuneACCESS by TCRdb, which kept in-frame rearrangements only. Such tables lose some clones; where checked, under half of the loss comes from unresolved V genes, and the rest has no known cause. For this sample the table gives tens of thousands of clones, of which roughly 89% were detected only once. The ten largest account for around 1.6% of the sample. Patients with a history of autoimmune disease or receiving systemic immunosuppression were excluded from the trial. Peripheral blood for TCR sequencing was drawn from every dose cohort at baseline, at cycle 4 day 1 and at cycle 7 day 1. Samples came from an open-label, multicenter, first-in-human phase I dose-escalation trial of ivuxolimab. Adults with locally advanced or metastatic head and neck squamous cell, hepatocellular, melanoma or renal cell carcinoma were enrolled in the trial. Before TCR sequencing, CD4+ T cells and CD8+ T cells were sorted from peripheral blood as separate populations.

Only one count was recorded for this clone. Its antigen is unknown. Qualities for individual bases were not recorded, and no much larger clone is one base off. The CDR1 and CDR2 encoded by the germline V gene (reference sequence) are SGHAT and FQDESV. Inclusive of the bounding cysteine and phenylalanine, the CDR3 is 19 residues long. The entry retains the CDR3 DNA only, 57 bases that are in frame from base 1. V loses 1 base of germline sequence and J loses 2 bases, and the interval between the two ends is 23 bases. This sample comprised CD4+ or CD8+ T cells sorted from blood, obtained in a trial of the OX40 agonist ivuxolimab. This sequence originates from an adult with an advanced solid tumor such as melanoma, head and neck, liver or kidney cancer. The V and J genes are TRBV11-1 and TRBJ2-5; confidence is insufficient to name the D gene. The CDR3 has the sequence CASSLDRLRTRLEQETQYF. At the DNA level, the sequence is TGTGCCAGCAGCTTAGATAGGCTCCGCACCCGCCTTGAACAAGAGACCCAGTACTTC.